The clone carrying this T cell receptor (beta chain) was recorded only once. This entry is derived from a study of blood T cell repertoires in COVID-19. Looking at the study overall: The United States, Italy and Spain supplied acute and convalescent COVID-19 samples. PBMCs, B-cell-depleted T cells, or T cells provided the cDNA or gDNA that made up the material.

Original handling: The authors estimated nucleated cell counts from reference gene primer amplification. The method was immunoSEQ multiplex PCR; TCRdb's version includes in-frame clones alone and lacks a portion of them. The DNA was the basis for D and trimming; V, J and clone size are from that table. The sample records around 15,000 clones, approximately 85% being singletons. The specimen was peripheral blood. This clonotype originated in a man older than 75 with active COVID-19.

The CDR3: CASSSGTGGHETQYF. The CDR3 DNA sequence: TGCGCCAGCAGCTCCGGGACAGGGGGCCACGAGACCCAGTACTTC. The J gene is TRBJ2-5, the V gene TRBV5-1; 12 nucleotides agree with TRBD1. V shed 3 bases, J shed 5 bases, and the junction held 5 bases outside the gene matches. Germline CDR1 reads SGHRS; CDR2 reads YFSETQ. The CDR3 has 15 amino acids. Full variable domain (outside the CDR3, taken from reference TRBV5-1 and TRBJ2-5): KAGVTQTPRYLIKTRGQQVTLSCSPISGHRSVSWYQQTPGQGLQFLFEYFSETQRNKGNFPGRFSGRQFSNSRSEMNVSTLELGDSALYLCASSSGTGGHETQYFGPGTRLLVL.